These T cell receptor beta chains were read from a single sample in a study of T cell responses to AZD1222 COVID-19 vaccine. TCRdb keeps only in-frame clones here, not all; method: immunoSEQ multiplex PCR. The sample has 200,000 to 250,000 clones, roughly 94% seen once. The source was peripheral blood, collected 28 days after the second dose of the MenACWY control vaccine. The receptors originated from an adult who received the MenACWY meningococcal vaccine as a control. CDR3s include the opening cysteine and the closing phenylalanine or tryptophan. Each record gives: clone size, J gene, D gene, V gene, CDR3 protein, CDR3 DNA. The D gene is left open where the match is weak. Clone size, where shown, is once, few, many, or a class for clones that have expanded.

NA	TRBJ1-5	TRBD1	TRBV7-3	CASLRGRGGNQPQHF	TGTGCCAGCCTCAGGGGGCGAGGAGGCAATCAGCCCCAGCATTTT
NA	TRBJ2-4	NA	TRBV19	CASSRGVASPTQYF	TGTGCCAGTAGTAGGGGGGTAGCCTCCCCCACTCAGTACTTC
NA	TRBJ2-7	NA	TRBV9	CASSGAGSYEQYF	TGTGCCAGCAGCGGGGCAGGTTCCTACGAGCAGTACTTC
NA	TRBJ2-3	TRBD2	TRBV6-2/TRBV6-3	CASSYAGGPLDTQYF	TGTGCCAGCAGTTACGCGGGGGGGCCCCTAGATACGCAGTATTTT
NA	TRBJ1-1	NA	TRBV27	CASSLGPNTEAFF	TGTGCCAGCAGTTTAGGGCCGAACACTGAAGCTTTCTTT
NA	TRBJ2-3	NA	TRBV7-9	CASSLLFGTPTDTQYF	TGTGCCAGCAGCTTACTTTTTGGGACTCCCACAGATACGCAGTATTTT
NA	TRBJ2-2	NA	TRBV12-3/TRBV12-4	CASRDSSPGELFF	TGTGCCAGCAGGGACTCTAGTCCCGGGGAGCTGTTTTTT
NA	TRBJ2-1	NA	TRBV9	CASSVEVGGNEQFF	TGTGCCAGCAGCGTAGAGGTCGGGGGCAATGAGCAGTTCTTC
NA	TRBJ2-1	TRBD2	TRBV29-1	CSVSGLADSSYNEQFF	TGCAGCGTTTCCGGACTAGCGGACAGCTCCTACAATGAGCAGTTCTTC
NA	TRBJ2-1	TRBD2	TRBV5-5	CASSLGRAGVGQFF	TGTGCCAGCAGCTTGGGGCGGGCGGGAGTAGGGCAGTTCTTC
NA	TRBJ2-7	TRBD1	TRBV10-3	CAISDTRQGITYEQYF	TGTGCCATCAGTGATACCCGACAGGGGATTACCTACGAGCAGTACTTC
NA	TRBJ2-1	TRBD2	TRBV28	CASSALAGDNEQFF	TGTGCCAGCAGTGCCCTAGCGGGGGACAATGAGCAGTTCTTC
few	TRBJ1-1	NA	TRBV7-2	CASSLEVTRPEGAFF	TGTGCCAGCAGCTTAGAAGTTACCAGGCCCGAAGGAGCTTTCTTT
NA	TRBJ2-7	TRBD2	TRBV2	CASMTLAVSYEQYF	TGTGCCAGCATGACACTAGCGGTCTCCTACGAGCAGTACTTC
NA	TRBJ1-2	NA	TRBV19	CASSFGWGDYGYTF	TGTGCCAGTAGTTTTGGCTGGGGAGACTATGGCTACACCTTC
once	TRBJ2-7	NA	TRBV19	CASSPAAAYEQYF	TGTGCCAGTAGTCCGGCGGCTGCCTACGAGCAGTACTTC
NA	TRBJ2-3	NA	TRBV11-3	CASSPGGGPTDTQYF	TGTGCCAGCAGCCCCGGTGGCGGCCCCACAGATACGCAGTATTTT
NA	TRBJ1-2	TRBD1	TRBV30	CAWSPLGQDRGGSYTF	TGTGCCTGGAGCCCTCTTGGGCAGGACAGGGGAGGTAGCTACACCTTC
NA	TRBJ2-7	NA	TRBV28	CASQGLQGEQYF	TGTGCCAGCCAGGGACTCCAAGGGGAGCAGTACTTC
NA	TRBJ1-4	TRBD1	TRBV6-5	CASGRRDRQLEKLFF	TGTGCCAGCGGGAGAAGGGACAGGCAACTCGAAAAACTGTTTTTT
NA	TRBJ1-2	TRBD1	TRBV27	CASSLARQGNYYGYTF	TGTGCCAGCAGTCTCGCGCGACAGGGAAACTACTATGGCTACACCTTC
once	TRBJ1-2	NA	TRBV3-1/TRBV3-2	CASSQDRTAGGGYTF	TGTGCCAGCAGCCAAGATCGCACGGCCGGAGGGGGCTACACCTTC
NA	TRBJ2-1	NA	TRBV10-3	CAISLTWDEQFF	TGTGCCATCAGCCTCACCTGGGATGAGCAGTTCTTC
NA	TRBJ2-1	TRBD2	TRBV24-1	CATSDPGISGVNEQFF	TGTGCCACCAGTGACCCGGGCATTAGCGGGGTCAATGAGCAGTTCTTC
NA	TRBJ2-5	NA	TRBV7-2	CASSLASLEETQYF	TGTGCCAGCAGCTTGGCTTCGCTGGAAGAGACCCAGTACTTC